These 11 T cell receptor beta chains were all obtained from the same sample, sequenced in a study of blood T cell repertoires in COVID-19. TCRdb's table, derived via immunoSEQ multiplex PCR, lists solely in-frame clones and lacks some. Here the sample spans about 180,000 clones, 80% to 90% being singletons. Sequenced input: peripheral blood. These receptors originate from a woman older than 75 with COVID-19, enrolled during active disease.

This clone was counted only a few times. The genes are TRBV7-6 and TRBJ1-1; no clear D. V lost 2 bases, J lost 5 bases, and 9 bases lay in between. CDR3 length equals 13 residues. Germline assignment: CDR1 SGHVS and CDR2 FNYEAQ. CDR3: CASSLMVETEAFF. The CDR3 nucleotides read TGTGCCAGCAGCTTAATGGTGGAGACTGAAGCTTTCTTT. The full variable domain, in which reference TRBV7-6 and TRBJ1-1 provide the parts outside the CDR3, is GAGVSQSPRYKVTKRGQDVALRCDPISGHVSLYWYRQALGQGPEFLTYFNYEAQQDKSGLPNDRFSAERPEGSISTLTIQRTEQRDSAMYRCASSLMVETEAFFGQGTRLTVV.

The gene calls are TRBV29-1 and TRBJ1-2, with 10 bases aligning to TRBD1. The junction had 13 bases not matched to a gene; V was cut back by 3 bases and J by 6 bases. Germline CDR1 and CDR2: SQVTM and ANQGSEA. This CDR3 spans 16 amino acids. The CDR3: CSVEGGQGSVVDGYTF. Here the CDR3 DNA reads TGCAGCGTTGAGGGGGGACAGGGGTCCGTAGTCGATGGCTACACCTTC. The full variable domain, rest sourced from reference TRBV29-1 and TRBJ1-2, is SAVISQKPSRDICQRGTSLTIQCQVDSQVTMMFWYRQQPGQSLTLIATANQGSEATYESGFVIDKFPISRPNLTFSTLTVSNMSPEDSSIYLCSVEGGQGSVVDGYTFGSGTRLTVV.

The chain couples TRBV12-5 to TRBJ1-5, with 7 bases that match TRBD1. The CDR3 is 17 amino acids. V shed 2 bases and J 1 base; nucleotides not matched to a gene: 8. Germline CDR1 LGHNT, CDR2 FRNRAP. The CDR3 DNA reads TGTGCTAGTGGTTTGACCCTCTTCAGGGGGAGCAATCAGCCCCAGCATTTT. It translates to CASGLTLFRGSNQPQHF.

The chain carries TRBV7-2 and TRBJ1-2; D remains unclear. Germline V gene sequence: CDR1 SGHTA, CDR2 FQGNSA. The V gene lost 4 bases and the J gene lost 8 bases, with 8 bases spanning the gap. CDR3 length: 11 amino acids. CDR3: CASSSQWGYTF. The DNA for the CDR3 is TGTGCCAGCAGCTCTCAGTGGGGCTACACCTTC.

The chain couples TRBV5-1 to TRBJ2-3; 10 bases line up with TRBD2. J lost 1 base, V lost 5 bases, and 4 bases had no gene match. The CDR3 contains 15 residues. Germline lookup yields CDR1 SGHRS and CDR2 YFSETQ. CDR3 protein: CASRLAGVGTDTQYF. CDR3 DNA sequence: TGCGCCAGCAGGCTAGCGGGAGTTGGCACAGATACGCAGTATTTT. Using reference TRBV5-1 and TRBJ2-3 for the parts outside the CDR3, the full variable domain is KAGVTQTPRYLIKTRGQQVTLSCSPISGHRSVSWYQQTPGQGLQFLFEYFSETQRNKGNFPGRFSGRQFSNSRSEMNVSTLELGDSALYLCASRLAGVGTDTQYFGPGTRLTVL.

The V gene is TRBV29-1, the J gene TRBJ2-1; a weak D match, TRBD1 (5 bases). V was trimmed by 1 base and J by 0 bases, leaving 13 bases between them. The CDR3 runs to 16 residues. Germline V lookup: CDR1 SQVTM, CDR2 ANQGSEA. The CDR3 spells CSVEGTRADSYNEQFF. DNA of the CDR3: TGCAGCGTTGAAGGAACCAGGGCAGACTCCTACAATGAGCAGTTCTTC.

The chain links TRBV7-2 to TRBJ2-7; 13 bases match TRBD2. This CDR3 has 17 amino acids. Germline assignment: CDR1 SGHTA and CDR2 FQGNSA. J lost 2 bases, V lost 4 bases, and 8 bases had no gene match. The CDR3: CASSSPLAGGITYEQYF. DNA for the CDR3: TGTGCCAGCAGCTCCCCACTAGCGGGAGGGATCACCTACGAGCAGTACTTC.

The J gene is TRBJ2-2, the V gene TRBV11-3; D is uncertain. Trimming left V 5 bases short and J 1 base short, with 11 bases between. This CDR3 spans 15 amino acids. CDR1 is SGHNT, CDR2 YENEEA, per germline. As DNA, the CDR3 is TGTGCCAGCAGCCTTCTCGAGGAGAACACCGGGGAGCTGTTTTTT. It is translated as CASSLLEENTGELFF.

CDR3 in amino acids: CASSLAGGFSSYNEQFF. The CDR3 DNA reads TGTGCCAGCAGCTTAGCAGGGGGCTTCAGCTCCTACAATGAGCAGTTCTTC. The rearrangement links TRBV7-6 to TRBJ2-1; TRBD1 agrees at 7 bases. The germline gives CDR1 SGHVS, CDR2 FNYEAQ. The CDR3 loop spans 17 amino acids. Losses at the gene ends were 0 bases for V and 0 bases for J; bases not matched to a gene: 5.

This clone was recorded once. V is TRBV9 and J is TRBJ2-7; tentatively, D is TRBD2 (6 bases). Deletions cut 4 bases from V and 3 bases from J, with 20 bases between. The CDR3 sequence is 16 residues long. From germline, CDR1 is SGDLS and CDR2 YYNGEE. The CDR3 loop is CASSPDPGGVRYEQYF. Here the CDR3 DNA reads TGTGCCAGCAGCCCAGATCCCGGGGGTGTGCGCTACGAGCAGTACTTC.

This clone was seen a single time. CDR3 coding DNA: TGTGCCACCAGTGATCGATTAGCGGGAGACTATAGGCAGTTCTTC. This gives the protein CATSDRLAGDYRQFF. This sequence joins TRBV24-1 and TRBJ2-1; 9 bases are shared with TRBD2. The V and J ends lost 3 bases and 12 bases, in that order; junction bases with no gene match: 11. CDR3 length: 15 amino acids. From germline, CDR1 is KGHDR and CDR2 SFDVKD.